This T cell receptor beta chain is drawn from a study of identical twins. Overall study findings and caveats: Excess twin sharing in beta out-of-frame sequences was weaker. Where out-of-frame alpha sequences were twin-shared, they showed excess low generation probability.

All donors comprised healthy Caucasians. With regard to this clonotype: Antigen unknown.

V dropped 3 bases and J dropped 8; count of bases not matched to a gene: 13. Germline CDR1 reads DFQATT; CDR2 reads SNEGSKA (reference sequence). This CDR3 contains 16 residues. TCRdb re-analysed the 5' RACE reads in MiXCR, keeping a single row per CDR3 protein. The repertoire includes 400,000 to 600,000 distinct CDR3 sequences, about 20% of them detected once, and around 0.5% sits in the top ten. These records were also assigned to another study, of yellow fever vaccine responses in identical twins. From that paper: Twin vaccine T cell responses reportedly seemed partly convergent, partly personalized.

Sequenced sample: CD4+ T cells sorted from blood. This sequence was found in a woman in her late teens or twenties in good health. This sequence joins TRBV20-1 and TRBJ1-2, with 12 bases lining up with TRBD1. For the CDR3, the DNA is TGCAGTGCTAGTTCCTCGGGACAGGGGGCGCGTGGCGGCTACACCTTC. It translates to CSASSSGQGARGGYTF.